The next 12 T cell receptor beta chains were all read from a single sample in a study of T-cell reconstitution after alpha-beta-depleted transplantation in children. The library targeted TCRbeta and was prepared with unique molecular identifiers. TCRdb itself ran the PCR reads through MiXCR, one entry per CDR3 protein. The sample shows fewer than 750,000 distinct CDR3 sequences, roughly 23% of them seen only once. This sample comprised PBMCs, mostly from graft donor cells, obtained 360 days after TCRalphabeta/CD19-depleted stem cell transplant. These receptors all stem from a boy younger than two who had a stem cell transplant for acute myeloid leukemia, so the T cells may come from the graft donor.

This chain connects TRBV11-2 to TRBJ2-6; a weak D match, TRBD2 (5 bases). Germline CDR1 and CDR2: SGHAT and FQNNGV. The CDR3 contains 16 residues. V shed 0 bases and J shed 0 bases, with 6 bases lying between them. The CDR3 is CASSLERGSGANVLTF. CDR3 nucleotide sequence: TGTGCCAGCAGCTTAGAACGGGGCTCTGGGGCCAACGTCCTGACTTTC.

This sequence joins TRBV3-1 and TRBJ2-2; no firm D call. CDR3 length: 15 residues. Per the germline V gene, CDR1 is LGHDT and CDR2 is YNNKEL (reference sequence). The V end lost 0 bases, the J end lost 3 bases, and 8 bases lay between the germline ends. The DNA of the CDR3 is TGTGCCAGCAGCCAAGAAGGCGGTTACACCGGGGAGCTGTTTTTT. As protein: CASSQEGGYTGELFF.

There are many counts of this clonotype. V is TRBV2 and J is TRBJ2-1; D may be TRBD1 (5 bases). V was pared by 7 bases and J by 2 bases, with 15 bases between. CDR3 length: 15 residues. Germline loops: CDR1 SNHLY, CDR2 FYNNEI. DNA of the CDR3: TGTGCCAGCACGGGCGGCAGGGTAACCTACAATGAGCAGTTCTTC. This translates into CASTGGRVTYNEQFF.

The chain joins TRBV20-1 to TRBJ1-2, with 7 bases aligning to TRBD1. Trimming at V came to 5 bases and at J to 2 bases, leaving 5 bases not matched to a gene. Germline CDR1 is DFQATT and CDR2 is SNEGSKA (reference sequence). The CDR3 extends over 13 amino acids. The CDR3 is CSAPGTANYGYTF. For the CDR3, the DNA is TGCAGTGCTCCGGGGACAGCCAACTATGGCTACACCTTC.

Many counts were recorded for this clonotype. The V gene is TRBV12-3 or TRBV12-4, the J gene TRBJ1-1; D uncertain. V lost 6 bases and J 1 base, leaving 9 bases between the germline ends. This CDR3 comprises 13 residues. CDR3 DNA: TGTGCCAGCAGCCCACGTACGAACACTGAAGCTTTCTTT. It encodes CASSPRTNTEAFF.

The chain has TRBV7-2 and TRBJ1-2; TRBD1 agrees at 9 bases. The CDR3 has 15 residues. Germline trimming cut 4 bases from V and 5 bases from J; bases unmatched to any gene: 8. The germline V gene has CDR1 SGHTA and CDR2 FQGNSA. CDR3 in amino acids: CASSSQPGQGYGYTF. DNA of the CDR3: TGTGCCAGCAGCTCACAGCCGGGACAGGGATATGGCTACACCTTC.

Only one count was recorded for this clonotype. One end of the junction fails to match germline, which may point to a read error. The J gene is TRBJ1-5, the V gene TRBV18; 7 bases line up with TRBD1. CDR3 size: 18 residues. Germline CDR1 and CDR2: KGHSH and LQKENI. Here the CDR3 reads CTSSPSQTGNLGNQPQHF. Written as DNA, the CDR3 is TGTACCAGCTCACCATCCCAGACAGGGAATTTGGGCAATCAGCCCCAGCATTTT.

This clonotype was seen more than once but under ten times. The chain joins TRBV15 to TRBJ1-2; the D is unclear. The V end lost 3 bases, the J end lost 2 bases, and 4 bases lay between the germline ends. The germline V gene has CDR1 LNHNV and CDR2 YYDKDF (reference sequence). This CDR3 is built from 12 residues. The CDR3 reads CATSSQNYGYTF. The CDR3 bases are TGTGCCACCAGCAGCCAGAACTATGGCTACACCTTC.

This clonotype was seen a handful of times. The V gene is TRBV29-1, the J gene TRBJ2-1; 8 bases align to TRBD1. The CDR3 extends over 14 amino acids. The germline V gene has CDR1 SQVTM and CDR2 ANQGSEA. Trimming removed 4 bases from V and 7 bases from J; junction bases left unmatched: 9. The CDR3 nucleotides read TGCAGCGTTGGGGGCCTGAGACAGGGGAATGAGCAGTTCTTC. Translation: CSVGGLRQGNEQFF.

In this sample, this clonotype turned up a few times. The rearrangement joins TRBV5-1 to TRBJ2-5, with D tentatively TRBD1 (5 bases). The V gene's germline CDR1 is SGHRS and CDR2 YFSETQ. This CDR3 is 13 amino acids long. Trimming left V 4 bases short and J 5 bases short, with 12 bases between. CDR3 DNA: TGCGCCAGCAGCCAAGGGGATTCGGAGACCCAGTACTTC. Its translation is CASSQGDSETQYF.

In this sample, this clonotype turned up a few times. The CDR3 bases are TGTGCCAGCAATCCAAGGGGCGTTGAGCAGTTCTTC. Translated, it gives CASNPRGVEQFF. This chain uses TRBV28 with TRBJ2-1, with a tentative D call TRBD1 (5 bases). The germline V and J ends were trimmed by 7 bases and 9 bases, with 13 bases remaining between them. The CDR3 extends over 12 amino acids. Per germline, CDR1 MDHEN and CDR2 SYDVKM.

This clonotype was observed many times. The chain recombines TRBV20-1 with TRBJ2-5, with 10 bases fitting TRBD1. The CDR3 length is 13 residues. Germline CDR1 and CDR2: DFQATT and SNEGSKA (reference sequence). After removal of 3 bases from V and 2 bases from J, the junction contained 0 bases not matched to a gene. In nucleotides, the CDR3 is TGCAGTGCTAGGGGACAGGGGCAAGAGACCCAGTACTTC. Translation: CSARGQGQETQYF.